The T cell receptor beta chain under discussion was sequenced for a study of shared clonotypes between healthy human individuals. Overall study context: A couple of women and three men aged 18 to 49 made up the donors.

The germline CDR1 and CDR2 sequences are SGHDT and YYEEEE. The CDR3 runs 16 residues. The germline V and J ends were trimmed by 4 bases and 4 bases, with 17 bases remaining between them. Libraries were prepared by immunoSEQ multiplex PCR; TCRdb keeps only in-frame clonotypes and omits some of them. The profile shows about 1.5 million clones, approximately 98% of them singletons. As for this clone: Its antigen is unknown.

The study drew its donors from healthy HIV-negative adults without recent acute infections or vaccinations. Whole-study findings and limits: A small donor pool kept down the genetic and exposure-history diversity that was represented.

Sequenced input: naive CD4+ T cells sorted from blood. Subset noted: CD45RA+ positively selected. V and J are TRBV5-6 and TRBJ1-4, with TRBD1 as a possible D gene (5 bases). This sequence was found in a man aged 25 to 40 in good health. CDR3 nucleotide sequence: TGTGCCAGCAGCCAAGGGGCCGGGACGTATAATGAAAAACTGTTTTTT. This codes for CASSQGAGTYNEKLFF.